The 22 T cell receptor beta chains reported below all come from one sample, sequenced in a study of Ad26.COV2.S vaccination and SARS-CoV-2 variants. Treatment here: roughly 20 received Ad26.COV2.S at low or high dose, single or two shots; roughly 5 received placebo; per-sample allocation not given. Day 63 after the first injection of vaccine or placebo was the sampling time. Profiling relied on immunoSEQ multiplex PCR, and the TCRdb table lists in-frame clones only, not all of them. The table shows 300,000 to 350,000 clones, with around 90% occurring only once. Sequenced here: peripheral blood, sampled in a trial of Ad26.COV2.S vaccine versus placebo. These receptors originate from a person between 18 and 65 years old who received the Ad26.COV2.S COVID-19 vaccine or a placebo.

This chain links TRBV12-3 or TRBV12-4 with TRBJ2-3; TRBD1 or TRBD2 may be the D gene (5 bases each). This CDR3 region has 11 residues. The V and J ends lost 5 bases and 8 bases respectively, with 8 bases between them. CDR3 loop: CASSPGPTQYF. In nucleotides, the CDR3 is TGTGCCAGCAGTCCGGGGCCTACGCAGTATTTT.

The count of this clone is one. The chain joins TRBV28 to TRBJ2-3; TRBD2 agrees at 13 bases. Trimming cost V 1 base and J 5 bases; bases outside gene matches: 12. In germline, CDR1 is MDHEN, CDR2 SYDVKM. The CDR3 sequence is 19 residues long. CDR3 nucleotide sequence: TGTGCCAGCAGTTTATTTCGCGTACTAGCGGGAGGGCCCGGAGATACGCAGTATTTT. As protein: CASSLFRVLAGGPGDTQYF.

The chain employs TRBV19 and TRBJ1-1; no firm D call. V lost 3 bases to trimming and J lost 4 bases, with 12 bases between them. The CDR3 is 14 residues long. CDR1 is LNHDA, CDR2 SQIVND, per germline (reference sequence). CDR3 in DNA: TGTGCCAGTAGTATCTCAGGACTTTCCACTGAAGCTTTCTTT. Translation: CASSISGLSTEAFF.

The CDR3, as DNA: TGTGCCAGCAGTTTACAGGGGACAGGGTTATATGGCTACACCTTC. This encodes CASSLQGTGLYGYTF. The chain has TRBV28 and TRBJ1-2; 9 bases match TRBD1. In germline, CDR1 is MDHEN, CDR2 SYDVKM. J lost 5 bases, V lost 2 bases, and 6 bases had no gene match. The CDR3 sequence is 15 residues long.

The chain employs TRBV5-6 and TRBJ1-6, with 7 bases identical to TRBD1. This CDR3 is 15 amino acids long. Per the germline V gene, CDR1 is SGHDT and CDR2 is YYEEEE. The V gene end was trimmed by 5 bases and the J gene end by 8 bases; junction bases not matched to a gene: 10. CDR3 in DNA: TGTGCCAGCAGACATACAGGGGCGCGGGATTCACCCCTCCACTTT. Its protein product is CASRHTGARDSPLHF.

The rearrangement uses TRBV27 and TRBJ1-2; D gene unclear. Germline V CDR1 and CDR2: MNHEY, SMNVEV (reference sequence). The CDR3 runs to 17 residues. Deletions cut 5 bases from V and 6 bases from J, with 25 bases between. In DNA, the CDR3 is TGTGCCAGCAGTCCCCCACGGCAGCTCCGACGTCTACATGGCTACACCTTC. It codes for CASSPPRQLRRLHGYTF.

The CDR3 is CSAATIFEQYF. The CDR3 DNA reads TGCAGTGCAGCCACTATTTTCGAGCAGTACTTC. The V and J genes are TRBV20-1 and TRBJ2-7; D is ambiguous. Germline V gives CDR1 DFQATT, CDR2 SNEGSKA (reference sequence). Trimming took off 6 bases at V and 6 bases at J, with 12 bases between the two ends. This CDR3 is 11 amino acids long.

The chain links TRBV6-5 to TRBJ1-6; D gene ambiguous. Germline CDR1 reads MNHEY; CDR2 reads SVGAGI. The germline V and J ends were trimmed by 2 bases and 8 bases, with 16 bases remaining between them. CDR3 size: 16 residues. The CDR3 DNA reads as TGTGCCAGCAGTTACAAGGTTCGCTCCAGTGATTCACCCCTCCACTTT. Encoded protein: CASSYKVRSSDSPLHF.

This clone was seen only once. The chain uses TRBV6-2 or TRBV6-3 and TRBJ1-5; no clear D. Germline CDR1 MNHEY, CDR2 SVGEGT. The CDR3 is made up of 13 amino acids. Trimming removed 7 bases from V and 3 bases from J, with 10 bases in between. DNA of the CDR3: TGTGCCAGCAACCCTCAGCACAATCAGCCCCAGCATTTT. Its translation is CASNPQHNQPQHF.

This clone was picked up a small number of times. The chain combines TRBV6-2 or TRBV6-3 with TRBJ1-4, with D unresolved. The ends were cut back, 6 bases at V and 5 bases at J, with 10 bases in the middle. Germline V CDR1 and CDR2: MNHEY, SVGEGT. The CDR3 covers 13 residues. In nucleotides, the CDR3 is TGTGCCAGCAGCGTCACAGAAAATGAAAAACTGTTTTTT. This gives the protein CASSVTENEKLFF.

This clone was picked up a small number of times. The J gene is TRBJ1-6, the V gene TRBV7-3, with D unresolved. The germline V gene encodes CDR1 SGHTA and CDR2 FQGTGA. The germline V and J ends were trimmed by 5 bases and 10 bases, with 15 bases remaining between them. The CDR3 consists of 14 residues. The CDR3, as DNA: TGTGCCAGCAGCCCAACAGCAGACGGGTCACCCCTCCACTTT. This sequence encodes CASSPTADGSPLHF. The complete variable domain, with remaining parts taken from reference TRBV7-3 and TRBJ1-6, reads GAGVSQTPSNKVTEKGKYVELRCDPISGHTALYWYRQSLGQGPEFLIYFQGTGAADDSGLPNDRFFAVRPEGSVSTLKIQRTERGDSAVYLCASSPTADGSPLHFGNGTRLTVT.

This clone was picked up one time. V gene TRBV5-4 combines with J gene TRBJ2-5, with D perhaps matching TRBD1 (6 bases). Trimming pared 6 bases from V and 2 bases from J, leaving 20 bases between. The CDR3 length is 16 residues. CDR1 is SGHNT and CDR2 is YYREEE in the germline V gene (reference sequence). This chain's CDR3 is CASTLGLGAAQETQYF. In nucleotides, the CDR3 is TGTGCCAGCACCCTCGGTCTGGGGGCCGCACAAGAGACCCAGTACTTC.

The chain is built from TRBV3-1 (or the pseudogene TRBV3-2) and TRBJ2-5; tentative D call: TRBD1 (6 bases). This CDR3 region has 15 residues. CDR1 and CDR2 (germline): LGHDT, YNNKEL (reference sequence). V lost 0 bases and J lost 13, with 21 bases in between. CDR3 amino acids: CASSQDRQGPLERYF. The CDR3 coding sequence is TGTGCCAGCAGCCAAGATAGGCAGGGGCCCCTCGAGCGGTACTTC.

The chain is built from TRBV19 and TRBJ2-3; D is ambiguous. Germline V gives CDR1 LNHDA, CDR2 SQIVND (reference sequence). The CDR3 is 15 amino acids. Trimming stripped 0 bases from V and 0 bases from J, with 7 bases between. The CDR3 DNA follows: TGTGCCAGTAGTATAGATCGGGCTAGCACAGATACGCAGTATTTT. Residues: CASSIDRASTDTQYF. The whole variable domain, remainder taken from reference TRBV19 and TRBJ2-3, is DGGITQSPKYLFRKEGQNVTLSCEQNLNHDAMYWYRQDPGQGLRLIYYSQIVNDFQKGDIAEGYSVSREKKESFPLTVTSAQKNPTAFYLCASSIDRASTDTQYFGPGTRLTVL.

A few counts support this clone. The chain joins TRBV9 to TRBJ1-4; a weak D match, TRBD1 (5 bases). Trimming cost V 0 bases and J 0 bases, with 9 bases left between them. This CDR3 has 16 amino acids. Germline CDR1 and CDR2: SGDLS and YYNGEE. This chain's CDR3 is CASSVATGATNEKLFF. The CDR3 region has the DNA TGTGCCAGCAGCGTAGCTACGGGGGCAACTAATGAAAAACTGTTTTTT.

V and J are TRBV2 and TRBJ2-2; D might be TRBD1 (6 bases). Between the trimmed V and J ends, which lost 2 bases and 3 bases, there was a span of 10 bases. The CDR3 consists of 15 residues. Germline V gives CDR1 SNHLY, CDR2 FYNNEI. The CDR3 DNA follows: TGTGCCAGCAGTGAACAGGGGTGGCACACCGGGGAGCTGTTTTTT. Translated, it gives CASSEQGWHTGELFF.

The rearrangement uses TRBV10-2 and TRBJ1-2; a weak D match, TRBD1 (5 bases). The germline V and J ends were trimmed by 9 bases and 1 base, with 6 bases remaining between them. The CDR3 spans 11 residues. The germline V gene encodes CDR1 WSHSY and CDR2 SAAADI. The CDR3 DNA follows: TGCGCCAGTGACAGTAACTATGGCTACACCTTC. This encodes CASDSNYGYTF.

The rearrangement uses TRBV6-5 and TRBJ2-5, with D unresolved. Germline V lookup: CDR1 MNHEY, CDR2 SVGAGI. V gave up 0 bases and J gave up 1 base, with 6 bases separating them. The CDR3 is 14 amino acids. The CDR3 protein is CASSYSAPQETQYF. In DNA, the CDR3 is TGTGCCAGCAGTTACTCGGCCCCCCAAGAGACCCAGTACTTC.

The chain joins TRBV10-3 to TRBJ2-3; 7 bases agree with TRBD1. The V gene's germline CDR1 is ENHRY and CDR2 SYGVKD. This CDR3 is 14 amino acids long. After removal of 11 bases from V and 0 bases from J, the junction contained 8 bases not matched to a gene. CDR3 region: CAARQGSSTDTQYF. CDR3 sequence (DNA): TGTGCCGCCAGACAGGGATCTAGCACAGATACGCAGTATTTT.

This sequence joins TRBV5-1 and TRBJ2-4; weak D call: TRBD1 (5 bases). Germline CDR1 reads SGHRS; CDR2 reads YFSETQ. The CDR3 contains 16 residues. V lost 3 bases, J lost 0 bases, and 13 bases lay in between. Written as DNA, the CDR3 is TGCGCCAGCAGCTCAAAACAGGAGCTAGCCAAAAACATTCAGTACTTC. Translating it yields CASSSKQELAKNIQYF.

The chain employs TRBV27 and TRBJ1-5; 7 bases are a match to TRBD1. Germline CDR1 reads MNHEY; CDR2 reads SMNVEV (reference sequence). J gave up 4 bases and V 1 base, and 7 bases lay outside the gene matches. This CDR3 contains 16 residues. This CDR3 is CASSLLGRGQNQPQHF. The DNA for the CDR3 is TGTGCCAGCAGTTTATTAGGTCGGGGACAGAATCAGCCCCAGCATTTT.

CDR3 residues: CSASSGHEAFF. CDR3 bases: TGCAGTGCTAGTTCGGGACACGAAGCTTTCTTT. The J gene is TRBJ1-1, the V gene TRBV20-1; D perhaps matches TRBD1 (6 bases). CDR1 is DFQATT, CDR2 SNEGSKA, per germline (reference sequence). V lost 3 bases and J lost 8, with 10 bases in between. The CDR3 runs 11 residues.